The entry below describes one T cell receptor (beta chain). Sequenced by immunoSEQ multiplex PCR; TCRdb stores in-frame clones only, minus some. The table lists about 6,000 clones, roughly 75% of them singletons. Trimming at V came to 2 bases and at J to 4 bases, leaving 7 bases not matched to a gene. Germline V CDR1 and CDR2: SGHTA, FQGTGA. The CDR3 is 15 amino acids. This specimen belongs to a study of T cells and Merkel cell carcinoma outcomes. The sample comprised tumor tissue from Merkel cell carcinoma. The sequence was collected from a human donor with Merkel cell carcinoma. Some clones in this sample may be carry-over from other donors' samples. This sequence joins TRBV7-3 and TRBJ2-7, with TRBD1 identical over 8 bases. This CDR3 is CASSLGQGVDYEQYF. The DNA of the CDR3 is TGTGCCAGCAGCTTAGGACAGGGAGTGGATTACGAGCAGTACTTC.